One T cell receptor (beta chain) is described in this entry. Its antigen is undetermined. The junction shows a germline mismatch at one end, possibly a read error. This sample is drawn from a study of blood T cells in healthy people across ages. Collection of roughly 9.6 milliliters of peripheral blood was performed for each donor. A J-beta primer mix and a sample-barcoded 5' primer were used in a second PCR of roughly 6 to 12 cycles. Each of the cDNA molecules was tagged by a template-switch adaptor with 12 random nucleotides. TCRdb fed the 5' RACE reads into MiXCR, producing one record per CDR3 protein. The sample includes about 1.7 million distinct CDR3 sequences, roughly 28% of them seen just once. CDR1 is SGHRS, CDR2 YFSETQ, per germline. There are 17 residues in the CDR3. Findings of the study overall: Diversity figures derived from one million T cells were judged to underestimate the true value. The long-lived group displayed more naive CD4+ cells, plus higher diversity, than the aged donors did.

The genes are TRBV5-1 and TRBJ2-3; unclear D gene. The sample comprised blood. This sequence was found in a woman in her 30s in good health. CDR3 region: CVSSLTYVALSTDTQYF. As DNA, the CDR3 is TGCGTCAGCAGCTTGACCTATGTGGCTTTAAGCACAGATACGCAGTATTTT.